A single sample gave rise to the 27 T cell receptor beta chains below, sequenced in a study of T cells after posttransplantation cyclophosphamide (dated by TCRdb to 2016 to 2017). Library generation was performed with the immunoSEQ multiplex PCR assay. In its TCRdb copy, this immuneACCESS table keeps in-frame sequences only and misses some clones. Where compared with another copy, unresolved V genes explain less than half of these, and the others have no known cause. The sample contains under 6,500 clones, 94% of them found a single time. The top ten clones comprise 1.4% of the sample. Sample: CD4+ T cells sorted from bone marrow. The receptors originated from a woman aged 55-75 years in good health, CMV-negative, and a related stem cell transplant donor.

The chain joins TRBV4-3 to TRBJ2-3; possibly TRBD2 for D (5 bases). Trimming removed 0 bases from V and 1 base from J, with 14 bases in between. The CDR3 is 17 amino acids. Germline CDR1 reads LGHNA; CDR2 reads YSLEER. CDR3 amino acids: CASSQDLGLARTDTQYF. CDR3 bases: TGCGCCAGCAGCCAAGATCTCGGACTCGCTCGCACAGATACGCAGTATTTT.

The CDR3 reads CASRTQGAVETQYF. For the CDR3, the DNA is TGTGCCAGCAGAACACAGGGGGCCGTGGAGACCCAGTACTTC. This chain joins TRBV27 and TRBJ2-5; 9 bases are shared with TRBD1. The CDR3 is made up of 14 amino acids. Germline V CDR1 and CDR2: MNHEY, SMNVEV (reference sequence). Trimming removed 6 bases from V and 5 bases from J; junction bases left unmatched: 7.

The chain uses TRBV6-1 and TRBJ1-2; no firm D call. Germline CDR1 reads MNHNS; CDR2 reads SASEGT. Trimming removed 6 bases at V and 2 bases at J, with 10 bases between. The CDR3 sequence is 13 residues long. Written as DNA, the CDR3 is TGTGCCAGCAGGGAGGGCCGAAACTATGGCTACACCTTC. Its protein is CASREGRNYGYTF.

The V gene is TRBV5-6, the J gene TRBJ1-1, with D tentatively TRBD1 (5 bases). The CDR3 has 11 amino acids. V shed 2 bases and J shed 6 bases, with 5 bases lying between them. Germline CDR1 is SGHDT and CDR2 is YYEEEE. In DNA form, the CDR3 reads TGTGCCAGCAGCTTAGGGGCTGAAGCTTTCTTT. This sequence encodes CASSLGAEAFF. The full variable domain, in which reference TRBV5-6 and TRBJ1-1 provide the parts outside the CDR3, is DAGVTQSPTHLIKTRGQQVTLRCSPKSGHDTVSWYQQALGQGPQFIFQYYEEEERQRGNFPDRFSGHQFPNYSSELNVNALLLGDSALYLCASSLGAEAFFGQGTRLTVV.

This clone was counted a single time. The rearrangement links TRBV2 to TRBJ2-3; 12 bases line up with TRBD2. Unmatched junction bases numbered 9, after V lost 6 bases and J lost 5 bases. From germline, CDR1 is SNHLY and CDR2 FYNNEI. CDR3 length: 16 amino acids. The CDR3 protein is CASRELAGGSLDTQYF. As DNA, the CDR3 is TGTGCCAGCAGGGAACTAGCGGGAGGCAGCCTAGATACGCAGTATTTT.

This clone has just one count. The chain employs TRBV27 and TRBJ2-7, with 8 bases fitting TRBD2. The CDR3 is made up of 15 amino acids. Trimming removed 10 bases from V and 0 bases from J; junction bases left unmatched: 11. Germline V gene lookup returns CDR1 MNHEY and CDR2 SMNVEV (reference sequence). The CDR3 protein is CATPSPGLVSYEQYF. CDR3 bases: TGTGCCACCCCCTCCCCGGGACTAGTCTCCTACGAGCAGTACTTC.

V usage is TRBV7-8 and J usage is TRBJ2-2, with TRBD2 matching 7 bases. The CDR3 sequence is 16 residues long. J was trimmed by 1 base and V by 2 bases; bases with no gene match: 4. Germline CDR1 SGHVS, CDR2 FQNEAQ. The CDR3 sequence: CASSLWERGNTGELFF. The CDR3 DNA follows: TGTGCCAGCAGCTTATGGGAGCGGGGGAACACCGGGGAGCTGTTTTTT. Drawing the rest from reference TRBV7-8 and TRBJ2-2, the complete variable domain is GAGVSQSPRYKVAKRGQDVALRCDPISGHVSLFWYQQALGQGPEFLTYFQNEAQLDKSGLPSDRFFAERPEGSVSTLKIQRTQQEDSAVYLCASSLWERGNTGELFFGEGSRLTVL.

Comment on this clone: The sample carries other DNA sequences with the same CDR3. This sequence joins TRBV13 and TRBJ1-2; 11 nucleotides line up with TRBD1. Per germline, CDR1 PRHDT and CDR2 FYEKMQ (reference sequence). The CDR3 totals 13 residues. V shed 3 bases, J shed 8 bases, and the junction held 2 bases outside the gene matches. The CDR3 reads CASSLGQGVGYTF. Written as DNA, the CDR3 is TGTGCCAGCAGCTTGGGACAGGGGGTGGGCTACACCTTC.

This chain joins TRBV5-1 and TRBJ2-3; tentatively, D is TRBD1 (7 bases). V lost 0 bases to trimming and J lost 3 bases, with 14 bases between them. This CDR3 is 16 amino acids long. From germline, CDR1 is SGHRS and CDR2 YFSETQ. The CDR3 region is CASSLAGRGRTDTQYF. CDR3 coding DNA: TGCGCCAGCAGCTTGGCCGGCAGGGGGAGGACAGATACGCAGTATTTT.

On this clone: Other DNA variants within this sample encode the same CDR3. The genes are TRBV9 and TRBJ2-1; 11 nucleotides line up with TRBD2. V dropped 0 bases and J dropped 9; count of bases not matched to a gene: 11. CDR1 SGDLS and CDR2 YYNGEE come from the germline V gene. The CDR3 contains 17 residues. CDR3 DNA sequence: TGTGCCAGCAGCGTAGCCCCAGGATTAGCGGGAGGGGGTGAGCAGTTCTTC. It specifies CASSVAPGLAGGGEQFF. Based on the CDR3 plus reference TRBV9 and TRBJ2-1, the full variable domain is DSGVTQTPKHLITATGQRVTLRCSPRSGDLSVYWYQQSLDQGLQFLIQYYNGEERAKGNILERFSAQQFPDLHSELNLSSLELGDSALYFCASSVAPGLAGGGEQFFGPGTRLTVL.

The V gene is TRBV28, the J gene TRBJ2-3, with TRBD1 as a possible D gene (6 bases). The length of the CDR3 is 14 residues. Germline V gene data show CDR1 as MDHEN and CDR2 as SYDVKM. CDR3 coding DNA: TGTGCAGGGGGTAGGGCAGGATACACAGATACGCAGTATTTT. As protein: CAGGRAGYTDTQYF.

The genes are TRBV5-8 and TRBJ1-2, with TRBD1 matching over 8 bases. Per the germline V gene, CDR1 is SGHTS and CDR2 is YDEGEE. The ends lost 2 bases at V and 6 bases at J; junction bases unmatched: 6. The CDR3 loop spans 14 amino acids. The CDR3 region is CASSLIRGLDGYTF. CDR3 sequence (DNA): TGTGCCAGCAGCTTAATCAGGGGGCTGGATGGCTACACCTTC.

For the CDR3, the DNA is TGTGCCAGCAGCTTACGGGCAGGGAGCACAGATACGCAGTATTTT. This codes for CASSLRAGSTDTQYF. V usage is TRBV7-2 and J usage is TRBJ2-3; tentatively, D is TRBD1 (5 bases). V lost 2 bases and J lost 0, with 9 bases in between. This CDR3 is 15 amino acids long. Germline values: CDR1 SGHTA, CDR2 FQGNSA.

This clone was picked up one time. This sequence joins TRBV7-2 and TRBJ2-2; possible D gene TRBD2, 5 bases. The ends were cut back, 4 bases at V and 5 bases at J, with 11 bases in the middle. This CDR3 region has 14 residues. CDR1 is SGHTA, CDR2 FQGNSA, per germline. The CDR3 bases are TGTGCCAGCAGCTCCCTCAGCGGAACCGGGGAGCTGTTTTTT. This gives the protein CASSSLSGTGELFF.

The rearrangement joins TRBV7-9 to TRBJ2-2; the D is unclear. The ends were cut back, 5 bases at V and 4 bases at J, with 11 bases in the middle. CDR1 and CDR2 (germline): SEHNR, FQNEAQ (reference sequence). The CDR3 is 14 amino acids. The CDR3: CASSPSFATGELFF. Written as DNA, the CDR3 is TGTGCCAGCAGCCCCAGTTTTGCCACCGGGGAGCTGTTTTTT.

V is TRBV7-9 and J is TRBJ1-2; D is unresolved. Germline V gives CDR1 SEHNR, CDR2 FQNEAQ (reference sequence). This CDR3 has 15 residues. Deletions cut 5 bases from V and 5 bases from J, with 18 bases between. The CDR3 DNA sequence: TGTGCCAGCAGCGCAACGACTTTCCATGGATATGGCTACACCTTC. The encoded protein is CASSATTFHGYGYTF.

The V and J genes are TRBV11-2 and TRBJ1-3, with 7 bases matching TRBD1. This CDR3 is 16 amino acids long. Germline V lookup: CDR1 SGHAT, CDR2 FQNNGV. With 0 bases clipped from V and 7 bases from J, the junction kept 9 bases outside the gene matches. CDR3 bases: TGTGCCAGCAGCTTAGATCTACAGGGGAACAAGAACACCATATATTTT. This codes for CASSLDLQGNKNTIYF.

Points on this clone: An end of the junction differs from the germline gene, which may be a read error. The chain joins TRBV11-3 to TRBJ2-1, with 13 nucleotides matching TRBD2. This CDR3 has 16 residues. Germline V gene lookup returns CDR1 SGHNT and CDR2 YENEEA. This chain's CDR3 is CASSLGLAGGYDEQFF. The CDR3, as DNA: TGTGCCAGCAGCTTAGGACTAGCGGGAGGCTACGATGAGCAGTTCTTC.

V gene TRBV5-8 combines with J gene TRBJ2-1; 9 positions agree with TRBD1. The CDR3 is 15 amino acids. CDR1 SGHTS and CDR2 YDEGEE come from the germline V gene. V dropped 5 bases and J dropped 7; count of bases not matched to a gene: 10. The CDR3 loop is CASRNRDRVENEQFF. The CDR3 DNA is TGTGCCAGCAGGAACCGGGACAGGGTCGAGAATGAGCAGTTCTTC.

CDR3 DNA: TGCGCCAGCAGCTGGGGGGGCAGCTCTGGGGCCAACGTCCTGACTTTC. Protein: CASSWGGSSGANVLTF. The chain is built from TRBV5-1 and TRBJ2-6; D possibly corresponds to TRBD2 (7 bases). The germline V gene encodes CDR1 SGHRS and CDR2 YFSETQ. The CDR3 extends over 16 amino acids. Trimming stripped 3 bases from V and 0 bases from J, with 10 bases between.

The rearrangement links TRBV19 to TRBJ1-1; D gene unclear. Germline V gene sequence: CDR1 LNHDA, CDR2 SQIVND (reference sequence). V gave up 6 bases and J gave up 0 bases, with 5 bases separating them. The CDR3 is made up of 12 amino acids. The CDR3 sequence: CASRAMNTEAFF. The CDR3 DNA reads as TGTGCCAGTAGGGCCATGAACACTGAAGCTTTCTTT.

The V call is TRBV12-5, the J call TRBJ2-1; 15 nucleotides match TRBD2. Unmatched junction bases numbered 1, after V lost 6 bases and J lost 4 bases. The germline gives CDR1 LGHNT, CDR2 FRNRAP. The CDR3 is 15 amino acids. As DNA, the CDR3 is TGTGCTAGTGGGGGGACTAGCGGGAGGTACAATGAGCAGTTCTTC. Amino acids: CASGGTSGRYNEQFF.

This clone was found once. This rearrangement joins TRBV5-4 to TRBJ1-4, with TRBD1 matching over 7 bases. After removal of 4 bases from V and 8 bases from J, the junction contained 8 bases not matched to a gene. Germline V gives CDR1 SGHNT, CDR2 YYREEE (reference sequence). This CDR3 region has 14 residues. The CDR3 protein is CASSQQTGPEKLFF. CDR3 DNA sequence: TGTGCCAGCAGCCAACAGACAGGGCCGGAAAAACTGTTTTTT.

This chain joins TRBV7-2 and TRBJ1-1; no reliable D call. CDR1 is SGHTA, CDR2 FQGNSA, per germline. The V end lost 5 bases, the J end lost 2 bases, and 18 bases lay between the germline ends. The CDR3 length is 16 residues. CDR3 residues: CASSPPVGGTNTEAFF. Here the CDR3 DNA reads TGTGCCAGCAGCCCACCGGTGGGAGGAACAAACACTGAAGCTTTCTTT.

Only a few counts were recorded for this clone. The CDR3 DNA sequence: TGTGCCAGCAGTTTGGTTCCCCTATTAGCTTACACCGGGGAGCTGTTTTTT. The encoded protein is CASSLVPLLAYTGELFF. The V gene is TRBV28, the J gene TRBJ2-2; no clear D. Germline V gives CDR1 MDHEN, CDR2 SYDVKM. The CDR3 is 17 residues long. V was shortened by 3 bases and J by 3 bases, with 17 bases between the two germline ends.

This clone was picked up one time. The CDR3 loop is CASRTDTLGTEAFF. The CDR3 nucleotides are TGTGCCAGCAGGACGGACACATTGGGCACTGAAGCTTTCTTT. This chain links TRBV28 with TRBJ1-1; D might be TRBD1 (5 bases). Germline assignment: CDR1 MDHEN and CDR2 SYDVKM. The CDR3 has 14 amino acids. Trimming pared 6 bases from V and 4 bases from J, leaving 15 bases between.

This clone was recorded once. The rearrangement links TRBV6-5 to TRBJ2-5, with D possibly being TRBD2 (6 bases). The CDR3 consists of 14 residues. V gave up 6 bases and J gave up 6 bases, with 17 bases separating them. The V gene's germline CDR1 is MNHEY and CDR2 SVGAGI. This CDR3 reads CASSPSGTQKTQYF. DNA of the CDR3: TGTGCCAGCAGCCCCTCGGGGACTCAAAAGACCCAGTACTTC.